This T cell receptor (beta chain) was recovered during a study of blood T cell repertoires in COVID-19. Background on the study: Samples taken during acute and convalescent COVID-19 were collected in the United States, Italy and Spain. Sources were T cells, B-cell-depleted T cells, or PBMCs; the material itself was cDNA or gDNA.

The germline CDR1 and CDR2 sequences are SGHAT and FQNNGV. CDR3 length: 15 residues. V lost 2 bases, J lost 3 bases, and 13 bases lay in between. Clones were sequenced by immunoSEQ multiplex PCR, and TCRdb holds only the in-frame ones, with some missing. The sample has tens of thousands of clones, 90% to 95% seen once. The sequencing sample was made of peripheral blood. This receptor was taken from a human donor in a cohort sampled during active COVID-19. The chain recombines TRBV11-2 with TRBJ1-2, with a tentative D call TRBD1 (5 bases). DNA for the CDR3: TGTGCCAGCAGCTTACTAGGGAGGGGCGACTATGGCTACACCTTC. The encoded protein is CASSLLGRGDYGYTF.